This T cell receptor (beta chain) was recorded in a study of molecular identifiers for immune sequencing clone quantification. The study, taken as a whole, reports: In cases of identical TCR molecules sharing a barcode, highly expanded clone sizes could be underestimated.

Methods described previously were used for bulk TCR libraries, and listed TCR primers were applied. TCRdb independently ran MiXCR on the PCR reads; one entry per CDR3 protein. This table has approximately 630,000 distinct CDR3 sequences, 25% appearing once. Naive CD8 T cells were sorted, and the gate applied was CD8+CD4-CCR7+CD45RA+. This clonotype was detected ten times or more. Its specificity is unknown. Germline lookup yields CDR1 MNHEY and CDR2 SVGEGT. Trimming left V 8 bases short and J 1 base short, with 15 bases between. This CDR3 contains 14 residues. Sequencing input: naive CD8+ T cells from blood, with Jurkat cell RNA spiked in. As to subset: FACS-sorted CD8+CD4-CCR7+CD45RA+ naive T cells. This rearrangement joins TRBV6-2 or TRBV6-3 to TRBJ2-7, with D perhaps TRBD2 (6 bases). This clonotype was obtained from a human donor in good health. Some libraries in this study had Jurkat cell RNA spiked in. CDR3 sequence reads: CASSPFGGSYEQYF. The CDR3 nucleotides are TGTGCCAGCTCGCCCTTTGGGGGGTCCTACGAGCAGTACTTC.